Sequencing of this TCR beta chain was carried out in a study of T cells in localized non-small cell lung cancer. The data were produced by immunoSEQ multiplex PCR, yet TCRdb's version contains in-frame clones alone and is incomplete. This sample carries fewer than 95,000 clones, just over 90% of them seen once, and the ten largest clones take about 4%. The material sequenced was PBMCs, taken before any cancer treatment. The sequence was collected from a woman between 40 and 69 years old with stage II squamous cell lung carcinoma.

CDR3 residues: CASSINYYNEQFF. The CDR3 region has the DNA TGTGCCAGTAGTATAAACTACTACAATGAGCAGTTCTTC. The J gene is TRBJ2-1, the V gene TRBV19, with D hard to call. Germline CDR1 and CDR2: LNHDA and SQIVND (reference sequence). V shed 2 bases and J shed 3 bases, with 5 bases lying between them. The CDR3 sequence is 13 residues long.